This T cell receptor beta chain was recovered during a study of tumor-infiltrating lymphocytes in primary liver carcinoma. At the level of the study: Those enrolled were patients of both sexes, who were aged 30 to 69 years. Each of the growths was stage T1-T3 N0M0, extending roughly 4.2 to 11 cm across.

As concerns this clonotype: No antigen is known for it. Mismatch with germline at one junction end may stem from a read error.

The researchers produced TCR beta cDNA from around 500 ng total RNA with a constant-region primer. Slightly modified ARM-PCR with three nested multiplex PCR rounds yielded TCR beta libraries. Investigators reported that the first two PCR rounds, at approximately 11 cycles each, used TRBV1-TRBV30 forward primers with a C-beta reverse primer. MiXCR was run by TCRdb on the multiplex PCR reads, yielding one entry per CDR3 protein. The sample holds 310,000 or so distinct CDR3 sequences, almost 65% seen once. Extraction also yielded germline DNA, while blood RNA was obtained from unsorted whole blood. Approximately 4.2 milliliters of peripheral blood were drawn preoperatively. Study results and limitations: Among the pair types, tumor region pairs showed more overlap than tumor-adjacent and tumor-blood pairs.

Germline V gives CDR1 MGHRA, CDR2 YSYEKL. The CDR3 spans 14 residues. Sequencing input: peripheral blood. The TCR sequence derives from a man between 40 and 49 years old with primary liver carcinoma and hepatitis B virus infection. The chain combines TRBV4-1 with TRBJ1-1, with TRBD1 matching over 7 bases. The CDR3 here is CASSLGGAVADAFF. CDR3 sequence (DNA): TGCGCCAGCAGCCTAGGGGGCGCGGTGGCTGATGCTTTCTTT.